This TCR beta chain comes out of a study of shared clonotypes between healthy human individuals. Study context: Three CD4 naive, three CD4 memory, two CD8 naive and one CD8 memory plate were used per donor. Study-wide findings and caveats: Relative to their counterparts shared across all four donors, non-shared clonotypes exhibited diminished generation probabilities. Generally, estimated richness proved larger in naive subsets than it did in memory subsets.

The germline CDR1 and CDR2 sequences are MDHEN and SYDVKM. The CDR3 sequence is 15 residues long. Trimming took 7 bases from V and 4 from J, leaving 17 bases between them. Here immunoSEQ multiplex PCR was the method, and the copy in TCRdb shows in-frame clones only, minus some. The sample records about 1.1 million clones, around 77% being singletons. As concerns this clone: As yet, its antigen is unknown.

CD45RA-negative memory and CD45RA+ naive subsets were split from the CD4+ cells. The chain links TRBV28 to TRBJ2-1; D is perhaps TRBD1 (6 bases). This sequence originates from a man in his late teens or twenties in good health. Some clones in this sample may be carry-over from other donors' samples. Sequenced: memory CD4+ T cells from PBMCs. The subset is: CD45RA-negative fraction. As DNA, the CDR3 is TGTGCCAGCAAAAAGCAGGGGAATAGATACAATGAGCAGTTCTTC. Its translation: CASKKQGNRYNEQFF.